Listed below are T cell receptor beta chains from one sample, sequenced in a study of T cell repertoires in cytomegalovirus infection. No antigen has been assigned to these receptors. Via MiXCR, TCRdb re-called the reads, giving one row per CDR3 protein. The sample has about 55,000 distinct CDR3 sequences; 20% are singletons. The sample here was CD8+ T cells from cultured PBMCs, taken from culture after CMV antigen stimulation. These TCRs come from a human donor in good health (CMV status not recorded). Some clones in this sample may be carry-over from other donors' samples. Both conserved end residues are part of each CDR3. Each record gives: D gene, V gene, clone size, J gene, CDR3 protein, CDR3 DNA. The D gene is left open where the match is weak. Clone size is shown for a subset of rows, as once, few, many or a class of expanded clone.

TRBD2,TRBV10-3,.,TRBJ2-1,CAIRNLGGSYNEQFF,TGTGCCATCAGGAACCTGGGGGGGTCCTACAATGAGCAGTTCTTC
.,TRBV4-2,few,TRBJ2-1,CASSQVVRTDSYNEQFF,TGTGCCAGCAGCCAAGTAGTCAGAACGGACTCCTACAATGAGCAGTTCTTC
.,TRBV6-2/TRBV6-3,few,TRBJ1-1,CASSSPWGWTEAFF,TGTGCCAGCAGTTCGCCTTGGGGATGGACTGAAGCTTTCTTT
TRBD1,TRBV7-9,few,TRBJ2-7,CASSLDRGIRYEQYF,TGTGCCAGCAGCTTAGACAGGGGGATAAGGTACGAGCAGTACTTC
TRBD1,TRBV2,.,TRBJ1-2,CASRTPGQGRNYGYTF,TGTGCCAGCAGAACTCCAGGACAGGGTCGGAACTATGGCTACACCTTC
.,TRBV27,.,TRBJ2-1,CASSNGGGRYNEQFF,TGTGCCAGCAGCAATGGGGGAGGTCGCTACAATGAGCAGTTCTTC
TRBD2,TRBV13,.,TRBJ2-1,CASSRGLGANEQFF,TGTGCCAGCAGCAGGGGACTAGGGGCCAATGAGCAGTTCTTC
.,TRBV15,few,TRBJ1-5,CATSRVDGGIPLGNNQPQHF,TGTGCCACCAGCAGAGTTGATGGGGGGATCCCCTTGGGTAACAATCAGCCCCAGCATTTT
.,TRBV7-9,.,TRBJ1-1,CASSLRADRTEAFF,TGTGCCAGCAGCCTCCGGGCGGATCGGACTGAAGCTTTCTTT
TRBD1,TRBV7-2,.,TRBJ1-2,CASSLARDREGYTF,TGTGCCAGCAGCTTAGCAAGGGACAGGGAGGGCTACACCTTC
TRBD2,TRBV4-1,few,TRBJ2-1,CASSHGGLDGIRADEQFF,TGCGCCAGCAGCCACGGGGGGTTAGACGGGATCCGGGCGGATGAGCAGTTCTTC
TRBD2,TRBV6-6,.,TRBJ2-5,CASSYIRERGETQYF,TGTGCCAGCAGTTACATTCGGGAGCGGGGGGAGACCCAGTACTTC
.,TRBV27,few,TRBJ1-3,CASSLSPGEYGNTIYF,TGTGCCAGCAGTTTATCCCCAGGGGAGTATGGAAACACCATATATTTT
.,TRBV29-1,.,TRBJ2-1,CSVEGVPLTKTANEQFF,TGCAGCGTTGAAGGGGTACCTCTCACGAAAACAGCGAATGAGCAGTTCTTC
.,TRBV13,few,TRBJ1-1,CASSWSAGNTEAFF,TGTGCCAGCAGCTGGTCGGCAGGAAACACTGAAGCTTTCTTT
.,TRBV7-6,.,TRBJ2-3,CASSRRGSSTDTQYF,TGTGCCAGCAGCCGCAGGGGATCCTCCACAGATACGCAGTATTTT
.,TRBV2,few,TRBJ1-1,CAIHRRTEAFF,TGTGCCATCCATCGGAGGACTGAAGCTTTCTTT
TRBD1,TRBV7-9,few,TRBJ2-7,CASSSGDRGYEQYF,TGTGCCAGCAGCTCTGGGGACAGGGGTTACGAGCAGTACTTC
.,TRBV4-3,few,TRBJ2-7,CASSQDPGTSAYYEQYF,TGCGCCAGCAGCCAAGATCCGGGAACCTCGGCTTACTACGAGCAGTACTTC
.,TRBV12-3/TRBV12-4,few,TRBJ2-7,CASSLEGNSYEQYF,TGTGCCAGCAGTTTAGAAGGGAACTCCTACGAGCAGTACTTC
TRBD1,TRBV11-2,.,TRBJ2-1,CASSPDRDNEQFF,TGTGCCAGCAGTCCCGACAGGGACAATGAGCAGTTCTTC
.,TRBV5-4,once,TRBJ2-3,CASSLGLGVDTQYF,TGTGCCAGCAGCTTGGGGTTAGGGGTGGATACGCAGTATTTT
TRBD1,TRBV7-2,.,TRBJ2-7,CASSLTGGAYEQYF,TGTGCCAGCAGCCTCACAGGGGGCGCGTACGAGCAGTACTTC
TRBD1,TRBV7-9,few,TRBJ1-1,CASSLASIGGPEAFF,TGTGCCAGCAGCTTAGCGTCGATAGGGGGCCCTGAAGCTTTCTTT
.,TRBV12-3/TRBV12-4,few,TRBJ2-5,CASRRLGPLPETQYF,TGTGCCAGCAGACGCTTAGGGCCCCTACCAGAGACCCAGTACTTC
.,TRBV6-2/TRBV6-3,.,TRBJ1-1,CASQEVGYTEAFF,TGTGCCAGCCAGGAGGTGGGTTACACTGAAGCTTTCTTT
.,TRBV7-2,.,TRBJ2-7,CASSLNRVIPGGEQYF,TGTGCCAGCAGCTTAAACAGAGTAATCCCGGGCGGTGAGCAGTACTTC
TRBD1,TRBV7-9,.,TRBJ2-7,CASSLDGQGLFSYEQYF,TGTGCCAGCAGCTTAGATGGACAGGGGCTATTCTCCTACGAGCAGTACTTC
.,TRBV7-8,.,TRBJ2-1,CASSLLHRTTANEQFF,TGTGCCAGCAGCTTATTACACCGAACGACGGCAAATGAGCAGTTCTTC
TRBD2,TRBV15,few,TRBJ2-3,CATSTRTSGSTDTQYF,TGTGCCACCAGCACCCGGACTAGCGGAAGCACAGATACGCAGTATTTT
TRBD2,TRBV27,few,TRBJ2-4,CASSLRVPSGSDKNIQYF,TGTGCCAGCAGTTTACGGGTCCCTAGCGGGAGTGACAAAAACATTCAGTACTTC
.,TRBV28,few,TRBJ2-1,CAVADLDSYNEQFF,TGTGCCGTCGCGGACCTCGACTCCTACAATGAGCAGTTCTTC
TRBD1,TRBV6-2/TRBV6-3,few,TRBJ2-2,CASSYVRTGTGELFF,TGTGCCAGCAGTTACGTAAGGACAGGCACCGGGGAGCTGTTTTTT
TRBD2,TRBV7-2,many,TRBJ2-3,CASSLWLAGLPDTQYF,TGTGCCAGCAGCTTATGGCTAGCGGGGCTCCCAGATACGCAGTATTTT
.,TRBV7-8,.,TRBJ2-1,CASSLRWSSGTYNEQFF,TGTGCCAGCAGCTTGAGGTGGAGTAGCGGTACCTACAATGAGCAGTTCTTC
.,TRBV27,.,TRBJ1-1,CASSLSRWGVNTEAFF,TGTGCCAGCAGTCTCAGCAGGTGGGGGGTGAACACTGAAGCTTTCTTT
.,TRBV7-2,medium-sized,TRBJ1-6,CASSLGLGTHSSSYNSPLHF,TGTGCCAGCAGCTTGGGGCTGGGGACTCACTCCAGCTCCTATAATTCACCCCTCCACTTT
TRBD2,TRBV7-2,few,TRBJ2-7,CASSLSQAGGSREQYF,TGTGCCAGCAGCCTTTCCCAAGCGGGAGGGAGTAGGGAGCAGTACTTC
.,TRBV25-1,.,TRBJ1-2,CASSGFLSEVAPYGYTF,TGTGCCAGCAGTGGATTCCTTTCAGAGGTTGCCCCGTATGGCTACACCTTC
TRBD2,TRBV27,.,TRBJ2-1,CASSSGTSGRGEQFF,TGTGCCAGCAGTTCCGGGACTAGCGGGAGGGGTGAGCAGTTCTTC
TRBD1,TRBV7-8,few,TRBJ1-1,CASSYPLVETGEDTEAFF,TGTGCCAGCAGCTACCCATTAGTCGAGACAGGGGAGGACACTGAAGCTTTCTTT
.,TRBV7-8,few,TRBJ1-1,CASSSGGTEAFF,TGTGCCAGCAGCTCGGGAGGTACTGAAGCTTTCTTT
.,TRBV27,few,TRBJ1-5,CASSLLPNQPQHF,TGTGCCAGCAGTTTGTTACCAAATCAGCCCCAGCATTTT
.,TRBV6-6,.,TRBJ2-3,CASSRRPEADTQYF,TGTGCCAGCAGCCGACGGCCAGAGGCAGATACGCAGTATTTT
TRBD2,TRBV11-2,many,TRBJ2-1,CASSAVASGGSYNEQFF,TGTGCCAGCAGCGCAGTGGCTAGCGGCGGGTCCTACAATGAGCAGTTCTTC
.,TRBV7-9,.,TRBJ2-1,CASSLVAGTYNEQFF,TGTGCCAGCAGCTTAGTTGCGGGGACCTACAATGAGCAGTTCTTC
.,TRBV6-1,.,TRBJ1-2,CASIPGGGSYTF,TGTGCCAGCATCCCTGGGGGGGGGAGCTACACCTTC
.,TRBV7-2,few,TRBJ1-1,CASSLVSRAEAFF,TGTGCCAGCAGCTTAGTAAGTCGGGCCGAAGCTTTCTTT
.,TRBV7-4,.,TRBJ2-2,CASRPSTGELFF,TGTGCCAGCAGACCTAGTACGGGGGAGCTGTTTTTT
.,TRBV7-3,.,TRBJ1-5,CASSLTGESQPQHF,TGTGCCAGCAGCTTAACGGGAGAGTCTCAGCCCCAGCATTTT
.,TRBV2,few,TRBJ2-7,CASRTGPSYEQYF,TGTGCCAGCAGAACAGGGCCCTCCTACGAGCAGTACTTC
TRBD1,TRBV7-9,.,TRBJ1-6,CASSSRGQGQNSPLHF,TGTGCCAGCAGCTCGCGCGGACAGGGGCAGAATTCACCCCTCCACTTT
TRBD1,TRBV6-1,many,TRBJ1-1,CASTPGQGLYNTEAFF,TGTGCCAGCACCCCGGGACAGGGTTTATACAACACTGAAGCTTTCTTT
.,TRBV9,.,TRBJ1-4,CASNQGSTNEKLFF,TGTGCCAGCAACCAGGGATCAACTAATGAAAAACTGTTTTTT
TRBD2,TRBV7-8,medium-sized,TRBJ2-1,CASSSARLAGNEQFF,TGTGCCAGCAGCTCCGCAAGACTAGCGGGAAATGAGCAGTTCTTC
.,TRBV7-9,few,TRBJ1-5,CASSLVTGHLDQPQHF,TGTGCCAGCAGCTTAGTGACGGGACACTTGGATCAGCCCCAGCATTTT
.,TRBV7-2,few,TRBJ1-1,CASSLAGLNTEAFF,TGTGCCAGCAGCTTAGCAGGTCTTAACACTGAAGCTTTCTTT
TRBD2,TRBV19,.,TRBJ2-7,CASSIAGVREQYF,TGTGCCAGTAGTATTGCGGGAGTAAGGGAGCAGTACTTC
.,TRBV6-6,.,TRBJ2-7,CASSDLRDEQYF,TGTGCCAGCAGTGACCTCAGGGACGAGCAGTACTTC